This T cell receptor beta chain appears in the sequencing data of a study of OX40 agonist ivuxolimab in advanced cancers. The CDR3 is made up of 17 amino acids. Trimming stripped 0 bases from V and 8 bases from J, with 20 bases between. Germline V gene data show CDR1 as MNHNS and CDR2 as SASEGT. Assay used: immunoSEQ multiplex PCR; TCRdb lists only in-frame clones, some missing. The table includes about 61,000 clones, about 90% detected once. This clone is a singleton in its sample. Source: CD4+ or CD8+ T cells sorted from blood, taken in a trial of the OX40 agonist ivuxolimab. The TCR comes from an adult with an advanced solid tumor such as melanoma, head and neck, liver or kidney cancer. This chain connects TRBV6-1 to TRBJ1-5; D gene unclear. CDR3 region: CASSEAFSIPLGEPQHF. The CDR3 DNA reads as TGTGCCAGCAGTGAAGCTTTTTCTATCCCCCTCGGAGAGCCCCAGCATTTT.